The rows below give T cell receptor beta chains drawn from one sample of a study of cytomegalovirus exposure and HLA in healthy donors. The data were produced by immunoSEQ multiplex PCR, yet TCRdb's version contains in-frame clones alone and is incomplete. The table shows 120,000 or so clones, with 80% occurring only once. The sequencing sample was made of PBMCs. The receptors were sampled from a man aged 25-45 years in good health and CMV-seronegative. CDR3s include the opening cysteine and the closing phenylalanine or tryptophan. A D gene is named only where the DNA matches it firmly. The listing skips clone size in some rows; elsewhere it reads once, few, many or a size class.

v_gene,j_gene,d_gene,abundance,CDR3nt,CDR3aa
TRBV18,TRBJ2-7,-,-,TGTGCCAGCTCACCAAACGACAACTACGAGCAGTACTTC,CASSPNDNYEQYF
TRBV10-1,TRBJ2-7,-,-,TGCGCCAGCAGTGTAGATAGGGGAGGCGAGCAGTACTTC,CASSVDRGGEQYF
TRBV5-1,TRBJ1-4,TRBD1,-,TGCGCCAGCAGCTTGATGACAGGGGGTGAAAAACTGTTTTTT,CASSLMTGGEKLFF
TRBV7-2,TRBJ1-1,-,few,TGTGCCAGCAGCTTACGTCAGGGGAGGAACACTGAAGCTTTCTTT,CASSLRQGRNTEAFF
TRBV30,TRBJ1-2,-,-,TGTGCCTGGAGGCTGGACAATAACTATGGCTACACCTTC,CAWRLDNNYGYTF
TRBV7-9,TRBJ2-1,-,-,TGTGCCAGCAGCTTAGTAGCGGAGGCCTACAATGAGCAGTTCTTC,CASSLVAEAYNEQFF
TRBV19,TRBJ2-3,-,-,TGTGCCAGTAGTGAGACAGGCGGCGGAACAGATACGCAGTATTTT,CASSETGGGTDTQYF
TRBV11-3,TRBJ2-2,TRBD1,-,TGTGCCAGCACGGGACAGACAAACACCGGGGAGCTGTTTTTT,CASTGQTNTGELFF
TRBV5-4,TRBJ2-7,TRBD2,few,TGTGCCAGCAGCCAAGATGGAGCGGGGGGGCTTGGGGAGCAGTACTTC,CASSQDGAGGLGEQYF
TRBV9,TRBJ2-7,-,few,TGTGCCAGCAGCCCGGACCGGGACAACAACTACGAGCAGTACTTC,CASSPDRDNNYEQYF
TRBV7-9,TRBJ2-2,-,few,TGTGCCAGCATCAAAGGGGTCACCGGGGAGCTGTTTTTT,CASIKGVTGELFF
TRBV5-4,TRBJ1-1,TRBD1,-,TGTGCCAGCAGCCCAACCTTGGACAGGGGAAACACTGAAGCTTTCTTT,CASSPTLDRGNTEAFF
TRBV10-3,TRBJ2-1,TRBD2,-,TGTGCCGTCCAGCCGGGACTAGCGGGAGAAGGTGAGCAGTTCTTC,CAVQPGLAGEGEQFF
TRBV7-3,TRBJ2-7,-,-,TGTGCCACCAAAAGACCTACCGGGTACGAGCAGTACTTC,CATKRPTGYEQYF
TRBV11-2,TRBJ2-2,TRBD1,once,TGTGCCAGCAGCTTAGCCGCCGGGACAGGGAACACCGGGGAGCTGTTTTTT,CASSLAAGTGNTGELFF
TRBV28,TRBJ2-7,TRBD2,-,TGTGCCAGCAGTCCACTTCTAGCGGGAGTTAACTACGAGCAGTACTTC,CASSPLLAGVNYEQYF